What follows are 24 T cell receptor beta chains derived from one specimen sequenced in a study of blood T cell repertoires in COVID-19. The table came from immunoSEQ multiplex PCR; TCRdb's copy has only in-frame clones and leaves some out. Here the sample spans a few hundred thousand clones, 80% to 95% being singletons. The source material was PBMCs or T cells enriched from blood (not recorded which). The receptors originated from a woman between 25 and 40 years old who had recovered from COVID-19.

There are a few counts of this clone. CDR3 sequence (DNA): TGTGCCAGCAGCTGGGGACAGGGAGCCTACGAGCAGTACTTC. It encodes CASSWGQGAYEQYF. This chain uses TRBV5-4 with TRBJ2-7; 9 bases line up with TRBD1. The ends lost 3 bases at V and 2 bases at J; junction bases unmatched: 3. The CDR3 has 14 residues. Germline assignment: CDR1 SGHNT and CDR2 YYREEE (reference sequence).

This clone was found once. The chain combines TRBV20-1 with TRBJ1-1, with D possibly being TRBD1 (5 bases). Germline V gene lookup returns CDR1 DFQATT and CDR2 SNEGSKA (reference sequence). CDR3 length: 11 amino acids. The V end was cut by 6 bases, the J end by 7 bases, with 12 bases between. CDR3 in DNA: TGCAGTGCATTTAGACAGCTTGAAGCTTTCTTT. It specifies CSAFRQLEAFF.

The rearrangement joins TRBV5-6 to TRBJ2-7; no definite D call. The CDR3 loop spans 13 amino acids. Germline V lookup: CDR1 SGHDT, CDR2 YYEEEE. V lost 0 bases to trimming and J lost 0 bases, with 4 bases between them. CDR3 protein: CASSLGSSYEQYF. The CDR3 nucleotides are TGTGCCAGCAGCTTGGGGAGCTCCTACGAGCAGTACTTC.

The chain joins TRBV5-6 to TRBJ1-2; D not certain. The CDR3 has 14 amino acids. Trimming shortened V by 4 bases and J by 4 bases, and 14 bases separated the two germline ends. Germline V lookup: CDR1 SGHDT, CDR2 YYEEEE. This CDR3 is CASSRGADFYGYTF. The CDR3 coding sequence is TGTGCCAGCAGCCGGGGAGCCGATTTCTATGGCTACACCTTC.

V usage is TRBV6-6 and J usage is TRBJ2-7, with D perhaps TRBD1 (6 bases). V was clipped by 10 bases and J by 2 bases, with 12 bases between them. The CDR3 extends over 12 amino acids. Germline CDR1 MNHNY, CDR2 SVGAGI (reference sequence). The CDR3 protein is CATRDTTYEQYF. In DNA, the CDR3 is TGTGCCACCAGGGACACCACCTACGAGCAGTACTTC.

V is TRBV11-3 and J is TRBJ2-2; the D gene is possibly TRBD1 (6 bases). Germline lookup yields CDR1 SGHNT and CDR2 YENEEA. The CDR3 covers 15 residues. V gave up 3 bases and J gave up 1 base, with 9 bases separating them. This CDR3 reads CASSLGHKNTGELFF. In DNA form, the CDR3 reads TGTGCCAGCAGCTTGGGACACAAGAACACCGGGGAGCTGTTTTTT.

The chain carries TRBV28 and TRBJ2-2, with D possibly matching TRBD1 (5 bases). V gave up 7 bases and J gave up 0 bases, with 6 bases separating them. Germline V gene data show CDR1 as MDHEN and CDR2 as SYDVKM. The CDR3 has 13 residues. CDR3 sequence (DNA): TGTGCCAGCACAGGGACGAACACCGGGGAGCTGTTTTTT. Protein sequence: CASTGTNTGELFF.

This chain uses TRBV15 with TRBJ1-1, with D possibly TRBD1 on 6 matching bases. CDR1 LNHNV and CDR2 YYDKDF come from the germline V gene (reference sequence). The germline V and J ends were trimmed by 1 base and 4 bases, with 10 bases remaining between them. The CDR3 is made up of 14 amino acids. CDR3 sequence (DNA): TGTGCCACCAGCAGAGCACAGGGCCTCACTGAAGCTTTCTTT. Its protein is CATSRAQGLTEAFF.

Note on this clone: Other DNA sequences in this sample translate to the same CDR3. The chain couples TRBV30 to TRBJ2-7; 7 bases are shared with TRBD1. V shed 1 base, J shed 3 bases, and the junction held 0 bases outside the gene matches. The CDR3 totals 12 residues. CDR1 and CDR2 (germline): GTSNPN, SVGIG (reference sequence). CDR3 in DNA: TGTGCCTGGAGTGGACAGGGCTACGAGCAGTACTTC. Translated: CAWSGQGYEQYF.

V and J are TRBV12-5 and TRBJ2-3; perhaps TRBD1 as D (6 bases). V was cut by 2 bases and J by 5 bases, with 8 bases left in between. The length of the CDR3 is 13 residues. Germline loops: CDR1 LGHNT, CDR2 FRNRAP. In DNA, the CDR3 is TGTGCTAGTGGTTTGTCCAGGGGAGATACGCAGTATTTT. Its translation is CASGLSRGDTQYF.

The chain has TRBV18 and TRBJ1-4; D ambiguous. Germline CDR1 and CDR2: KGHSH and LQKENI. Trimming removed 3 bases at V and 2 bases at J, with 7 bases between. There are 14 residues in the CDR3. The chain's CDR3 is CASSPGPTNEKLFF. DNA for the CDR3: TGTGCCAGCTCACCGGGCCCGACTAATGAAAAACTGTTTTTT.

CDR3 loop: CASSLMAGTDTQYF. The CDR3 bases are TGTGCCAGCAGCTTAATGGCTGGTACAGATACGCAGTATTTT. The V call is TRBV7-3, the J call TRBJ2-3; the D is unclear. The germline V gene has CDR1 SGHTA and CDR2 FQGTGA. The CDR3 extends over 14 amino acids. Trimming took 1 base from V and 3 from J, leaving 8 bases between them.

The J gene is TRBJ1-6, the V gene TRBV28, with D tentatively TRBD1 (5 bases). The V gene lost 4 bases and the J gene lost 6 bases, with 13 bases spanning the gap. The CDR3 is 15 residues long. Germline CDR1 reads MDHEN; CDR2 reads SYDVKM. The CDR3, as DNA: TGTGCCAGCAGTTGGGAGGGGAGGGTTAATTCACCCCTCCACTTT. This translates into CASSWEGRVNSPLHF.

V is TRBV10-3 and J is TRBJ2-7, with TRBD1 as a possible D gene (5 bases). Germline V gives CDR1 ENHRY, CDR2 SYGVKD. V lost 6 bases and J lost 9, with 15 bases in between. The CDR3 is 12 residues long. The CDR3 bases are TGTGCCATCAGAGGGGAAGCAGTTGGGCAGTACTTC. Translation gives CAIRGEAVGQYF.

V and J are TRBV3-1 (or the pseudogene TRBV3-2) and TRBJ2-5; 7 bases are a match to TRBD1. The CDR3 extends over 14 amino acids. V was pared by 5 bases and J by 5 bases, with 8 bases of the junction left unmatched. CDR1 and CDR2 (germline): LGHDT, YNNKEL (reference sequence). The CDR3 is CASSYVGGRETQYF. The CDR3, as DNA: TGTGCCAGCAGCTACGTAGGGGGCCGGGAGACCCAGTACTTC.

V gene TRBV28 combines with J gene TRBJ1-2; the match to TRBD1 covers 7 bases. This CDR3 contains 13 residues. V dropped 5 bases and J dropped 5; count of bases not matched to a gene: 5. Germline loops: CDR1 MDHEN, CDR2 SYDVKM. CDR3 in amino acids: CASSVGGRYGYTF. In DNA form, the CDR3 reads TGTGCCAGCAGTGTAGGGGGCAGGTATGGCTACACCTTC.

V usage is TRBV7-2 and J usage is TRBJ2-1; D is perhaps TRBD1 (6 bases). Germline loops: CDR1 SGHTA, CDR2 FQGNSA. The CDR3 is 15 residues long. Trimming shortened V by 0 bases and J by 0 bases, and 6 bases separated the two germline ends. CDR3 sequence reads: CASSLAGASYNEQFF. Written as DNA, the CDR3 is TGTGCCAGCAGCTTAGCGGGGGCCTCCTACAATGAGCAGTTCTTC. The whole variable domain, remainder taken from reference TRBV7-2 and TRBJ2-1, is GAGVSQSPSNKVTEKGKDVELRCDPISGHTALYWYRQSLGQGLEFLIYFQGNSAPDKSGLPSDRFSAERTGGSVSTLTIQRTQQEDSAVYLCASSLAGASYNEQFFGPGTRLTVL.

This chain links TRBV19 with TRBJ1-5; no definite D call. CDR3 length equals 13 residues. Germline-derived CDR1 and CDR2 are LNHDA and SQIVND (reference sequence). The germline V and J ends were trimmed by 4 bases and 3 bases, with 7 bases remaining between them. CDR3 coding DNA: TGTGCCAGTAGTAGCACCTACAATCAGCCCCAGCATTTT. This sequence encodes CASSSTYNQPQHF.

The chain combines TRBV19 with TRBJ2-1, with unresolved D. V was shortened by 4 bases and J by 2 bases, with 6 bases between the two germline ends. Germline-derived CDR1 and CDR2 are LNHDA and SQIVND (reference sequence). The CDR3 is 13 residues long. CDR3 nucleotide sequence: TGTGCCAGTAGTAGCGAGACCTACAATGAGCAGTTCTTC. Residues: CASSSETYNEQFF.

CDR3 nucleotide sequence: TGTGCCAGCAGCTCCGAACAGGGGTGTAACACTGAAGCTTTCTTT. It encodes CASSSEQGCNTEAFF. V gene TRBV11-3 combines with J gene TRBJ1-1, with 7 bases that match TRBD1. This CDR3 has 15 residues. CDR1 is SGHNT, CDR2 YENEEA, per germline. J lost 2 bases, V lost 4 bases, and 7 bases had no gene match.

About this clone itself: Other DNA sequences in this sample translate to the same CDR3. The chain recombines TRBV18 with TRBJ2-1; 8 bases align to TRBD1. Germline V lookup: CDR1 KGHSH, CDR2 LQKENI. Trimming took 2 bases from V and 0 from J; bases not matched to a gene: 0. The CDR3 consists of 15 residues. The CDR3 loop is CASSPTGGSYNEQFF. Written as DNA, the CDR3 is TGTGCCAGCTCACCAACAGGGGGCTCCTACAATGAGCAGTTCTTC.

The rearrangement uses TRBV5-6 and TRBJ2-7, with TRBD2 identical over 12 bases. CDR1 SGHDT and CDR2 YYEEEE come from the germline V gene. This CDR3 contains 15 residues. Losses at the gene ends were 4 bases for V and 2 bases for J; bases not matched to a gene: 4. CDR3 coding DNA: TGTGCCAGCAGCCCCGGACTAGCGGGACCCTACGAGCAGTACTTC. Residues: CASSPGLAGPYEQYF.

This chain uses TRBV28 with TRBJ1-2; D is possibly TRBD1 (5 bases). The length of the CDR3 is 13 residues. V lost 6 bases to trimming and J lost 4 bases, with 12 bases between them. Germline V lookup: CDR1 MDHEN, CDR2 SYDVKM. CDR3 nucleotides: TGTGCCAGCAGCCGGGGGGGAGTCTATGGCTACACCTTC. Protein: CASSRGGVYGYTF.

The sample holds one count of this clone. This chain connects TRBV3-1 (or the pseudogene TRBV3-2) to TRBJ1-6; TRBD1 matches at 7 bases. Germline V gene sequence: CDR1 LGHDT, CDR2 YNNKEL (reference sequence). After removal of 8 bases from V and 5 bases from J, the junction contained 3 bases not matched to a gene. This CDR3 comprises 13 residues. Written as DNA, the CDR3 is TGTGCCAGCCAACAGGGGAATAATTCACCCCTCCACTTT. This translates into CASQQGNNSPLHF.